Shown below are 12 T cell receptor beta chains from a single sample sequenced in a study of neurological immune-mediated disorders. MiXCR, run by TCRdb on the 5' RACE reads, gives a single entry per CDR3 protein. The sample includes 90,000 to 100,000 distinct CDR3 sequences, around 3.3% seen only once; the top ten take around 5.5%. What was sequenced was PBMCs. The origin of the receptors is a woman aged 18 to 35 with multiple sclerosis.

This clonotype was observed many times. V and J are TRBV29-1 and TRBJ1-1, with TRBD1 matching 10 bases. Trimming removed 0 bases from V and 0 bases from J; junction bases left unmatched: 1. This CDR3 is 15 amino acids long. The germline V gene has CDR1 SQVTM and CDR2 ANQGSEA. The CDR3 DNA sequence: TGCAGCGTTGAAGACGGGACAGGGGTGAACACTGAAGCTTTCTTT. The encoded protein is CSVEDGTGVNTEAFF.

In its sample, this clonotype was seen many times. The gene calls are TRBV5-6 and TRBJ2-3; D is uncertain. This CDR3 contains 15 residues. The germline V gene encodes CDR1 SGHDT and CDR2 YYEEEE. V shed 4 bases and J shed 3 bases, with 15 bases lying between them. The CDR3 loop is CASSAPDAVTDTQYF. CDR3 DNA sequence: TGTGCCAGCAGCGCGCCGGACGCGGTTACAGATACGCAGTATTTT.

The table lists this clonotype with many counts. The gene calls are TRBV3-1 and TRBJ1-1, with 7 nucleotides matching TRBD1. CDR1 LGHDT and CDR2 YNNKEL come from the germline V gene (reference sequence). With 0 bases clipped from V and 4 bases from J, the junction kept 8 bases outside the gene matches. The CDR3 extends over 16 amino acids. Here the CDR3 reads CASSQEGTASGTEAFF. The CDR3, as DNA: TGTGCCAGCAGCCAAGAGGGGACAGCCTCGGGCACTGAAGCTTTCTTT.

This clonotype was seen repeatedly, ten times or more. The chain has TRBV7-8 and TRBJ1-4; 7 bases fit TRBD1. Losses at the gene ends were 6 bases for V and 0 bases for J; bases not matched to a gene: 10. Germline CDR1 and CDR2: SGHVS and FQNEAQ. The CDR3 consists of 17 residues. This CDR3 reads CASRKYRGKSTNEKLFF. In nucleotides, the CDR3 is TGTGCCAGCAGAAAGTACAGGGGCAAATCAACTAATGAAAAACTGTTTTTT.

This clonotype has at least ten counts. V gene TRBV20-1 combines with J gene TRBJ1-1, with D perhaps TRBD1 (5 bases). In germline, CDR1 is DFQATT, CDR2 SNEGSKA (reference sequence). This CDR3 contains 14 residues. Deletions cut 0 bases from V and 5 bases from J, with 13 bases between. CDR3 bases: TGCAGTGCTAGAGATTTCAGGGAAGGGACTGAAGCTTTCTTT. Residues: CSARDFREGTEAFF.

This clonotype was observed many times. The DNA for the CDR3 is TGTGCCAGTAGTCAACCGGGGACCTCTAGCTATGGCTACACCTTC. This gives the protein CASSQPGTSSYGYTF. V and J are TRBV19 and TRBJ1-2, with D maybe TRBD1 (5 bases). The CDR3 runs 15 residues. Germline V lookup: CDR1 LNHDA, CDR2 SQIVND (reference sequence). Between the trimmed V and J ends, which lost 5 bases and 4 bases, there was a span of 17 bases.

The rearrangement joins TRBV12-5 to TRBJ2-6; TRBD1 aligns across 9 bases. The CDR3 covers 15 residues. The V segment lost 9 bases and the J segment 1 base; nucleotides outside the gene matches: 4. Germline-derived CDR1 and CDR2 are LGHNT and FRNRAP. CDR3 sequence: CASTGGTSGANVLTF. The CDR3 nucleotides are TGTGCTAGCACAGGGGGCACTTCTGGGGCCAACGTCCTGACTTTC.

This clonotype occurred a few times. One base away lies a much larger clone, so this may be a sequencing read error. The CDR3 nucleotides are TGCAGTGCTAACACCAGACGGCACTACGAGCAGTACTTC. Translation: CSANTRRHYEQYF. The rearrangement joins TRBV20-1 to TRBJ2-7; the D is unclear. Deletions cut 4 bases from V and 3 bases from J, with 13 bases between. Germline CDR1 DFQATT, CDR2 SNEGSKA (reference sequence). The CDR3 length is 13 residues.

This clonotype was detected ten times or more. The chain uses TRBV12-3 or TRBV12-4 and TRBJ2-1; TRBD2 aligns across 11 bases. Trimming cost V 11 bases and J 6 bases; bases outside gene matches: 9. The CDR3 extends over 14 amino acids. CDR3 DNA: TGTGCCGTCACCGGGACTAGCGGAGTCAATGAGCAGTTCTTC. It is translated as CAVTGTSGVNEQFF.

This clonotype has a count of ten or more. The chain carries TRBV6-5 and TRBJ2-4, with 9 nucleotides matching TRBD1. CDR3 length equals 16 residues. The ends lost 2 bases at V and 4 bases at J; junction bases unmatched: 6. Per germline, CDR1 MNHEY and CDR2 SVGAGI. Here the CDR3 DNA reads TGTGCCAGCAGTTACACTAGACAGGGGGAGAAAAACATTCAGTACTTC. It encodes CASSYTRQGEKNIQYF.

The V and J genes are TRBV20-1 and TRBJ2-7; D may match TRBD1 or TRBD2 (5 bases each). In germline, CDR1 is DFQATT, CDR2 SNEGSKA (reference sequence). Trimming took 6 bases from V and 2 from J, leaving 11 bases between them. The CDR3 length is 12 residues. The CDR3 sequence is CSARDGTYEQYF. DNA for the CDR3: TGCAGTGCGAGGGACGGGACCTACGAGCAGTACTTC.

There are many counts of this clonotype. J is TRBJ2-1 and V is TRBV20-1; D perhaps matches TRBD1 (6 bases). Germline V CDR1 and CDR2: DFQATT, SNEGSKA (reference sequence). V lost 0 bases and J lost 0, with 12 bases in between. The CDR3 is made up of 16 amino acids. The CDR3 is CSAREPQGTSYNEQFF. DNA for the CDR3: TGCAGTGCTAGAGAACCCCAGGGGACCTCCTACAATGAGCAGTTCTTC.